The T cell receptor (beta chain) under discussion was sequenced for a study of beta chain features in type 1 diabetes. Study results and caveats: Cells expressing TCR highly could be over-represented by cDNA sequencing. Naive, central memory and Treg TCRB repertoires appeared more alike in patients than in healthy donors. Type 1 diabetes patients had TCRB CDR3s that were shorter (moderately but significantly so) in all four CD4+ subsets.

The V end was cut by 2 bases, the J end by 8 bases, with 9 bases between. Germline CDR1 reads MGHDK; CDR2 reads SYGVNS. The CDR3 is made up of 12 amino acids. cDNA synthesis used the whole RNA isolate, giving expressed TCRB sequences. An average roughly 3.3 million reads came from naive, central memory and regulatory T cell samples. Data came from immunoSEQ multiplex PCR; TCRdb stores just in-frame clones and leaves some out. The repertoire includes 400,000 to 450,000 clones, approximately 14% of them detected once, and approximately 0.035% sits in the top ten. In regard to this clone: Its target is unknown. The sample has other DNA sequences that encode this CDR3 too.

Source material: naive CD4+ T cells from blood. The V gene is TRBV25-1, the J gene TRBJ1-1; possible D gene TRBD1, 6 bases. The clonotype originates from a man in his thirties or forties in good health. CDR3: CASSERDREAFF. CDR3 bases: TGTGCCAGCAGTGAACGTGACAGGGAAGCTTTCTTT.